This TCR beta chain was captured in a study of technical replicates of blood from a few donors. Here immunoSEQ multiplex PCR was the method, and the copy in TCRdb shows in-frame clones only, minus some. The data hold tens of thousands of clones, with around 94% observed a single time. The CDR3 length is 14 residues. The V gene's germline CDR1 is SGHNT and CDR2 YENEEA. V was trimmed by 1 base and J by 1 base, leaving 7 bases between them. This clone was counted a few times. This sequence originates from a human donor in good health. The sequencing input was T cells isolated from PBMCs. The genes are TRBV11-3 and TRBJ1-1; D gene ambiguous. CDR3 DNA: TGTGCCAGCAGCTTAGGGGGAGGGAACACTGAAGCTTTCTTT. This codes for CASSLGGGNTEAFF.